This entry is about one T cell receptor (beta chain). What it binds is unknown. This entry is derived from a study of shared clonotypes between healthy human individuals. Overall study results and limits: Larger estimated richness was generally recorded for naive subsets relative to memory subsets.

V trimming: 6 bases; J trimming: 10 bases; junction bases outside the gene matches: 9. The CDR3 length is 14 residues. Germline loops: CDR1 MNHEY, CDR2 SVGAGI. Assay: immunoSEQ multiplex PCR; the TCRdb copy retains only in-frame clones and omits some. The table lists millions of clones, more than 90% of them singletons, with around 0.15% in the top ten. The sequence came from a man aged 18 to 30 in good health. The V call is TRBV6-5, the J call TRBJ1-6, with TRBD1 matching over 7 bases. Material: naive CD4+ T cells sorted from blood. The subset is: CD45RA+ positively selected. CDR3 in amino acids: CASRPQGIGSPLHF. The CDR3 DNA reads as TGTGCCAGCAGACCACAGGGGATCGGATCACCCCTCCACTTT.